This section outlines one T cell receptor beta chain sequence together with its context. The antigen is unknown. Data came from immunoSEQ multiplex PCR; TCRdb stores just in-frame clones and leaves some out. The data show under 70,000 clones, approximately 92% seen once. This CDR3 contains 15 residues. Trimming removed 2 bases from V and 1 base from J, with 11 bases in between. CDR1 is SEHNR and CDR2 is FQNEAQ in the germline V gene (reference sequence). The data belong to a study of OX40 agonist ivuxolimab in advanced cancers. Across the whole study: Two patients with cutaneous melanoma and one with hepatocellular carcinoma, three in total, showed partial responses. Findings of the study overall: The study found among the lowest clonal expansion in partial responders at 0.1-3.0 mg/kg. Some patients without response likewise showed low normalized clonal expansion. CD4+ and CD8+ T cells in blood underwent clonal expansion by week 6 at 0.1 to 3.0 mg/kg.

The receptor was derived from an adult with an advanced solid tumor such as melanoma, head and neck, liver or kidney cancer. The chain is built from TRBV7-9 and TRBJ2-5, with a weak D call TRBD2 (5 bases). The material sequenced was CD4+ or CD8+ T cells sorted from blood, taken in a trial of the OX40 agonist ivuxolimab. This chain's CDR3 is CASSLTGSPQETQYF. The CDR3, as DNA: TGTGCCAGCAGCTTAACGGGAAGTCCCCAAGAGACCCAGTACTTC.